These T cell receptor beta chains were read from a single sample in a study of blood T cell repertoires in COVID-19. Sequenced by immunoSEQ multiplex PCR; TCRdb stores in-frame clones only, minus some. The repertoire includes 90,000 or so clones, over 80% of them detected once, and 1.8% sits in the top ten. The sample consisted of peripheral blood. All receptors derive from a human donor with active COVID-19. The donor label of this sample is uncertain. The CDR3 runs from the conserved cysteine through the conserved F or W. The D gene is left open where the match is weak. A clone size is listed for some rows: how often the clone was seen (once, few, many), or a class if it is expanded.

v_call	d_call	j_call	clone_size	cdr3_aa	cdr3_nt
TRBV6-6	NA	TRBJ1-5	NA	CASTYGGVSNQPQHF	TGTGCCAGCACCTATGGAGGGGTTAGCAATCAGCCCCAGCATTTT
TRBV18	TRBD1	TRBJ2-2	NA	CASSRGTGPTGELFF	TGTGCCAGCTCACGGGGGACAGGGCCCACCGGGGAGCTGTTTTTT
TRBV7-2	NA	TRBJ2-5	NA	CASSLDGTPAGTQYF	TGTGCCAGCAGCTTAGATGGCACCCCGGCGGGGACCCAGTACTTC
TRBV5-1	NA	TRBJ1-1	once	CASSLAGDTEAFF	TGCGCCAGCAGTCTGGCAGGGGACACTGAAGCTTTCTTT
TRBV7-8	NA	TRBJ2-4	NA	CASSLAGLNIKNIQYF	TGTGCCAGCAGCTTAGCGGGGCTGAATATAAAAAACATTCAGTACTTC
TRBV11-2	TRBD2	TRBJ2-7	NA	CASRQTSGGTGEQYF	TGTGCCAGCAGGCAAACTAGCGGAGGGACGGGAGAGCAGTACTTC
TRBV19	TRBD1	TRBJ2-1	NA	CATSWRDRALDEQFF	TGTGCCACCTCCTGGAGGGACAGGGCCCTGGATGAGCAGTTCTTC
TRBV15	NA	TRBJ2-2	NA	CATSRDISSTGELFF	TGTGCCACCAGCAGAGATATATCCAGCACCGGGGAGCTGTTTTTT
TRBV13	NA	TRBJ2-2	NA	CASSNSLAITGELFF	TGTGCCAGCAGTAACAGCCTAGCTATCACCGGGGAGCTGTTTTTT
TRBV5-5	TRBD1	TRBJ1-6	once	CASSAPTGDNSPLHF	TGTGCCAGCAGCGCCCCGACAGGGGATAATTCACCCCTCCACTTT
TRBV5-1	TRBD1	TRBJ2-5	NA	CASSLNRQGFGETQYF	TGCGCCAGCAGCTTGAACCGACAGGGCTTCGGGGAGACCCAGTACTTC
TRBV7-7	TRBD1	TRBJ1-6	NA	CASSLGAGGNSPLHF	TGTGCCAGCAGCTTAGGGGCAGGGGGAAATTCACCCCTCCACTTT
TRBV6-5	TRBD2	TRBJ2-3	NA	CASSYGAGGGTDTQYF	TGTGCCAGCAGTTACGGAGCGGGGGGTGGTACAGATACGCAGTATTTT
TRBV6-5	NA	TRBJ1-5	few	CATVQGGNQPQHF	TGTGCCACGGTACAGGGTGGCAATCAGCCCCAGCATTTT
TRBV11-2	NA	TRBJ2-1	NA	CASSLEGWGVYNEQFF	TGTGCCAGCAGCTTAGAGGGGTGGGGGGTCTACAATGAGCAGTTCTTC
TRBV7-9	NA	TRBJ2-1	few	CASSLGLAFPNEQFF	TGTGCCAGCAGCTTAGGCCTAGCCTTTCCGAATGAGCAGTTCTTC
TRBV10-2	NA	TRBJ1-2	NA	CASSESETGYGYTF	TGCGCCAGCAGTGAGTCGGAAACAGGGTACGGCTACACCTTC
TRBV19	NA	TRBJ1-4	NA	CASSGGSLGEKLFF	TGTGCCAGTAGTGGCGGGAGCTTGGGCGAAAAACTGTTTTTT
TRBV5-4	TRBD1	TRBJ2-1	NA	CASSWDRDNSELF	TGTGCCAGCAGTTGGGACAGGGACAATTCAGAGCTCTTC
TRBV5-5	NA	TRBJ2-5	NA	CASSLPGQETQYF	TGTGCCAGCAGCTTGCCAGGTCAAGAGACCCAGTACTTC
TRBV10-3	TRBD2	TRBJ2-1	NA	CAISEAAGGWNEQFF	TGTGCCATCAGTGAGGCGGCGGGGGGATGGAATGAGCAGTTCTTC
TRBV6-2/TRBV6-3	NA	TRBJ1-1	NA	CASSYVGRTLDTEAFF	TGTGCCAGCAGTTACGTAGGCAGGACATTGGACACTGAAGCTTTCTTT
TRBV5-1	TRBD1	TRBJ1-2	NA	CASSLGTGYGYTF	TGCGCCAGCAGCCTCGGGACAGGTTATGGCTACACCTTC
TRBV19	NA	TRBJ2-5	NA	CASKGTTGEYQETQYF	TGTGCCTCTAAAGGCACAACAGGAGAATACCAAGAGACCCAGTACTTC
TRBV7-9	TRBD2	TRBJ2-1	NA	CASGPGLAMPYNEQFF	TGTGCCAGCGGTCCGGGACTAGCCATGCCCTACAATGAGCAGTTCTTC
TRBV11-3	NA	TRBJ2-5	NA	CASSSPGQGRERETQYF	TGTGCCAGCAGCTCCCCCGGTCAGGGTCGGGAGCGGGAGACCCAGTACTTC
TRBV4-2	TRBD1	TRBJ2-2	NA	CASSQDIDRANTGELFF	TGTGCCAGCAGCCAAGATATCGACAGGGCCAACACCGGGGAGCTGTTTTTT
TRBV10-3	TRBD2	TRBJ2-3	NA	CAISTLAGGTDTQYF	TGTGCCATCAGTACATTAGCGGGGGGCACAGATACGCAGTATTTT
TRBV19	NA	TRBJ1-2	NA	CASSIAGQGLYGYTF	TGTGCCAGTAGTATAGCGGGTCAGGGATTGTATGGCTACACCTTC
TRBV6-5	TRBD1	TRBJ2-1	NA	CASAGTEYNEQFF	TGTGCCAGCGCCGGGACAGAATACAATGAGCAGTTCTTC
TRBV5-4	NA	TRBJ1-1	once	CASSLTGRMNTEAFF	TGTGCCAGCAGCTTGACAGGGAGAATGAACACTGAAGCTTTCTTT
TRBV27	TRBD2	TRBJ2-7	NA	CASSFPPWTSGDSSYEQYF	TGTGCCAGCAGTTTCCCCCCTTGGACTAGCGGGGACAGCTCCTACGAGCAGTACTTC
TRBV5-6	NA	TRBJ1-6	NA	CASSLSTLQGSSYNSPLHF	TGTGCCAGCAGTCTAAGTACGTTGCAGGGAAGCTCCTATAATTCACCCCTCCACTTT
TRBV5-1	TRBD2	TRBJ2-5	NA	CASSQATSGGETQYF	TGCGCCAGCAGCCAAGCAACTAGCGGAGGGGAGACCCAGTACTTC
TRBV7-2	NA	TRBJ2-2	NA	CASSLYSANTGELFF	TGTGCCAGCAGCTTGTATTCCGCGAACACCGGGGAGCTGTTTTTT
TRBV10-3	NA	TRBJ1-5	NA	CAISEVRGSNQPQHF	TGTGCCATCAGTGAGGTGAGGGGGAGCAATCAGCCCCAGCATTTT
TRBV19	TRBD1	TRBJ1-2	few	CARRGQGRYGYTF	TGTGCCAGGAGGGGACAGGGGAGATATGGCTACACCTTC
TRBV20-1	NA	TRBJ1-2	once	CSASGRDYYGYTF	TGCAGTGCTAGTGGCAGGGACTACTATGGCTACACCTTC
TRBV6-5	NA	TRBJ2-2	NA	CASSYTPGKTGELFF	TGTGCCAGCAGTTACACCCCAGGGAAAACCGGGGAGCTGTTTTTT
TRBV12-5	TRBD2	TRBJ2-5	NA	CASGRNSGAQETQYF	TGTGCTAGTGGCCGCAACAGCGGGGCCCAAGAGACCCAGTACTTC
TRBV27	TRBD1	TRBJ2-7	NA	CASSATWDSAEQYF	TGTGCCAGCAGTGCCACTTGGGACAGCGCCGAGCAGTACTTC
TRBV6-1	TRBD1	TRBJ1-2	NA	CASSGQGRVRNYGYTF	TGTGCCAGCAGTGGACAGGGGAGGGTTAGGAACTATGGCTACACCTTC
TRBV5-1	TRBD1	TRBJ1-1	NA	CASSLAGTVEAFF	TGCGCCAGCAGCTTGGCCGGGACAGTTGAAGCTTTCTTT
TRBV7-9	NA	TRBJ2-7	NA	CASSLAGGLYEQYF	TGTGCCAGCAGCTTAGCGGGGGGGCTTTACGAGCAGTACTTC
TRBV7-8	NA	TRBJ2-1	NA	CASSPRRITTSEQFF	TGTGCCAGCAGCCCGCGTCGAATAACTACTAGTGAGCAGTTCTTC
TRBV28	NA	TRBJ2-7	NA	CASSLPGEASSYEQYF	TGTGCCAGCAGTTTACCCGGGGAAGCTTCAAGCTACGAGCAGTACTTC
TRBV6-5	NA	TRBJ1-2	NA	CASSYTGQYGYTF	TGTGCCAGCAGTTACACGGGACAATATGGCTACACCTTC
TRBV6-5	NA	TRBJ1-1	few	CASTLLGGNTEAFF	TGTGCCAGCACCCTCCTTGGCGGTAACACTGAAGCTTTCTTT
TRBV6-2/TRBV6-3	NA	TRBJ1-5	NA	CASSYVKGQGMNQPQHF	TGTGCCAGCAGTTACGTCAAGGGGCAGGGGATGAATCAGCCCCAGCATTTT
TRBV7-9	NA	TRBJ1-2	NA	CASSRGTDLSNYGYTF	TGTGCCAGCAGCCGGGGGACGGACCTTTCTAACTATGGCTACACCTTC
TRBV15	TRBD1	TRBJ2-3	NA	CATSRSPGTGEIGRTDTQYF	TGTGCCACCAGCAGATCCCCCGGGACAGGGGAGATAGGGCGCACAGATACGCAGTATTTT
TRBV6-5	TRBD2	TRBJ2-7	NA	CASSYLGSGGLYEQYF	TGTGCCAGCAGTTACTTGGGAAGCGGGGGACTGTACGAGCAGTACTTC
TRBV10-3	TRBD1	TRBJ1-1	NA	CAIGRDRGLDTEAFF	TGTGCCATAGGCCGGGACAGGGGCCTTGACACTGAAGCTTTCTTT
TRBV5-1	NA	TRBJ2-5	NA	CASRAAVNQETQYF	TGCGCCAGCAGGGCAGCGGTGAACCAAGAGACCCAGTACTTC